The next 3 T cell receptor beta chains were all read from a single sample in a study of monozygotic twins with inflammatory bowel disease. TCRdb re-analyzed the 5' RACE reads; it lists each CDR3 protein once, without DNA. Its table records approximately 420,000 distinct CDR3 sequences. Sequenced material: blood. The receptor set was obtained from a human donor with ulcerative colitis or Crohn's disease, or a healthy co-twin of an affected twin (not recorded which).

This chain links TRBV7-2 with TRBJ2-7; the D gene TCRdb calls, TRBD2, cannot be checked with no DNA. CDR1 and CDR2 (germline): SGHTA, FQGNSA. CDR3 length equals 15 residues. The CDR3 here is CASSELAGGPYEQYF.

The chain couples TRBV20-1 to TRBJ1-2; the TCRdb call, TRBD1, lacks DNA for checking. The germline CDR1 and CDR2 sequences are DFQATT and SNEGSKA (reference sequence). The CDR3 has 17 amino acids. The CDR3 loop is CSARNPGTLTSFYGYTF.

CDR3 loop: CASSLGDTTTNEKLFF. The chain joins TRBV7-9 to TRBJ1-4; TCRdb gives TRBD1 as the D gene, but with no DNA this cannot be confirmed. The CDR3 contains 16 residues. Per the germline V gene, CDR1 is SEHNR and CDR2 is FQNEAQ (reference sequence). Based on the CDR3 plus reference TRBV7-9 and TRBJ1-4, the full variable domain is DTGVSQNPRHKITKRGQNVTFRCDPISEHNRLYWYRQTLGQGPEFLTYFQNEAQLEKSRLLSDRFSAERPKGSFSTLEIQRTEQGDSAMYLCASSLGDTTTNEKLFFGSGTQLSVL.